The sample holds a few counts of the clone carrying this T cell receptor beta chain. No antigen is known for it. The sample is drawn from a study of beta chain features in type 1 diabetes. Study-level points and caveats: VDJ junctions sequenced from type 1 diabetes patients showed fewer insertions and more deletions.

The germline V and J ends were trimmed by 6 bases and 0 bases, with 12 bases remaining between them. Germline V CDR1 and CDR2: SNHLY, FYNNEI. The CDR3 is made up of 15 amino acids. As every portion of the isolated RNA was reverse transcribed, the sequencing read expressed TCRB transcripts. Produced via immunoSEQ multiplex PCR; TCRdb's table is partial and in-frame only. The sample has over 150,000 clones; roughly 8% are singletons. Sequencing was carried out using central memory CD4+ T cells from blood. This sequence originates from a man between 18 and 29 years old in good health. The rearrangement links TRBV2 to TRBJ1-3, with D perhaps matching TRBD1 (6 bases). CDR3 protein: CASSVDRSSGNTIYF. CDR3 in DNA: TGTGCCAGCAGCGTTGACAGGAGCTCTGGAAACACCATATATTTT. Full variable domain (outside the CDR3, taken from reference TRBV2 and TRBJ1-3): EPEVTQTPSHQVTQMGQEVILRCVPISNHLYFYWYRQILGQKVEFLVSFYNNEISEKSEIFDDQFSVERPDGSNFTLKIRSTKLEDSAMYFCASSVDRSSGNTIYFGEGSWLTVV.